This T cell receptor (beta chain) was captured by sequencing in a study of CD8+ T cells in alopecia areata. Study results and caveats: Higher clonality and more expanded CD8+ clones appeared in lesional than normal scalp. Resident alphabeta T-cell populations of normal skin are likewise subject to sequencing in scalp samples. TCR sharing was clearer in mice than between patients, perhaps partly owing to patient HLA diversity.

Sorting of CD4+ cells into CD25+CD127- cells (for about five patients) was performed. Alopecia areata patients provided lesional scalp punch biopsies and peripheral blood. With regard to this clone: What it recognizes is unknown.

The CDR3 has 14 residues. J lost 2 bases, V lost 2 bases, and 2 bases had no gene match. CDR1 is MNHEY and CDR2 is SVGAGI in the germline V gene. RNA extraction was followed by reverse transcription into cDNA, which acted as the sequencing template. The data were produced by immunoSEQ multiplex PCR, yet TCRdb's version contains in-frame clones alone and is incomplete. This table holds about 14,000 clones, around three fifths found once. Sequenced material: CD4+ Tregs sorted from blood. The TCR was taken from a human donor with alopecia areata. This chain links TRBV6-5 with TRBJ1-2; 7 nucleotides line up with TRBD1. The CDR3 DNA reads as TGTGCCAGCAGTTACGACAGGGACAACTATGGCTACACCTTC. Translation gives CASSYDRDNYGYTF.